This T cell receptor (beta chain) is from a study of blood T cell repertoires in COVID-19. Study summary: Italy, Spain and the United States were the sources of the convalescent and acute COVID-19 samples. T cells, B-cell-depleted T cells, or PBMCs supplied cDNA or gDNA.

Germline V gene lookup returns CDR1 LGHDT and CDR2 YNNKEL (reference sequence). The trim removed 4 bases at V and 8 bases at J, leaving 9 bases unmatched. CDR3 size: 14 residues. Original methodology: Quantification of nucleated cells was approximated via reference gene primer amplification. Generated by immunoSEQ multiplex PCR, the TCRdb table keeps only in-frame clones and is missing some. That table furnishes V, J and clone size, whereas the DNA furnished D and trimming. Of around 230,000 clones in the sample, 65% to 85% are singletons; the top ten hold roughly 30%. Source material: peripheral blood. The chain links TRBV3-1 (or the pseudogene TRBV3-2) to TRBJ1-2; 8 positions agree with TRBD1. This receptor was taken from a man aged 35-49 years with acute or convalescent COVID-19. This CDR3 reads CASSPGPDRGGYTF. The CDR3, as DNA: TGTGCCAGCAGCCCGGGCCCCGACAGGGGCGGCTACACCTTC.